This TCR beta chain was sequenced during a study of T cell responses to AZD1222 COVID-19 vaccine. V gave up 2 bases and J gave up 0 bases, with 7 bases separating them. From germline, CDR1 is KGHSH and CDR2 LQKENI. The CDR3 consists of 14 residues. The method was immunoSEQ multiplex PCR; TCRdb's version includes in-frame clones alone and lacks a portion of them. The sample includes about 170,000 clones, approximately 90% of them seen just once. Study results and caveats: Reportedly, close to half of spike-specific TCRs are directed against unmutated variant regions. Increases in Spike-specific TCR breadth and depth were seen after two AZD1222 doses. Just a handful of AZD1222 recipients were seropositive at baseline.

For this clone: Its antigen remains unidentified.

This receptor was taken from an adult in good health. The rearrangement uses TRBV18 and TRBJ1-2, with D unresolved. Sequenced here: peripheral blood, sampled on day 0 of AZD1222 vaccination. The CDR3 loop reads CASSPDGANYGYTF. CDR3 in DNA: TGTGCCAGCTCACCAGATGGGGCTAACTATGGCTACACCTTC.